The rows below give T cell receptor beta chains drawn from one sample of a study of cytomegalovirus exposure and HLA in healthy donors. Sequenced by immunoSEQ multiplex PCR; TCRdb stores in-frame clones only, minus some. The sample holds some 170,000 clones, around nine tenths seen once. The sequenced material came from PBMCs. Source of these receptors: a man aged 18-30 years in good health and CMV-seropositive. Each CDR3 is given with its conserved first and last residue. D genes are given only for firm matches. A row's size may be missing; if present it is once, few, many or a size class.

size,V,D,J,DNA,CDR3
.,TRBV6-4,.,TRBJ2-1,TGTGCCAGCAGCCTCAGGGAGGCTAGTCCCAATGAGCAGTTCTTC,CASSLREASPNEQFF
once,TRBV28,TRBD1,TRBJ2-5,TGTGCCAGCAGTTCGGGACAGGGAAAGAGATCCGAGACCCAGTACTTC,CASSSGQGKRSETQYF
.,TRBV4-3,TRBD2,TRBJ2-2,TGCGCCAGCAGCCCCCCCGTGGTAGCGGGAGGGTCGGGCACCGGGGAGCTGTTTTTT,CASSPPVVAGGSGTGELFF
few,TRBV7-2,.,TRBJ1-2,TGTGCCAGCAGCTTAACCGGGACACCTAACTATGGCTACACCTTC,CASSLTGTPNYGYTF
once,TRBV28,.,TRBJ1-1,TGTGCCAGCAGTACGACGGGGAACACTGAAGCTTTCTTT,CASSTTGNTEAFF
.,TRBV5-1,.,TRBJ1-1,TGCGCCAGCAGCTTACCATATAGGGGCCGGAACACTGAAGCTTTCTTT,CASSLPYRGRNTEAFF
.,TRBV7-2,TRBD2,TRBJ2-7,TGTGCCAGCAGCGCGACTAGCGGGAGGGGGGCTCCCGAGCAGTACTTC,CASSATSGRGAPEQYF
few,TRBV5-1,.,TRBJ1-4,TGCGCCAGCAGTTTGGGGAGTGCAACTAATGAAAAACTGTTTTTT,CASSLGSATNEKLFF
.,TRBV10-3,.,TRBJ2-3,TGTGCCATCAAATCCCCTTTAGATACCACAGATACGCAGTATTTT,CAIKSPLDTTDTQYF
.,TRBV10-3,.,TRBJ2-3,TGTGCCATCAGTGAGGATCCGGGGCGGGACGCAGATACGCAGTATTTT,CAISEDPGRDADTQYF
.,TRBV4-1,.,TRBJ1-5,TGCGCCAGCAGCCAAGTAAAGGGCGGGAATCAGCCCCAGCATTTT,CASSQVKGGNQPQHF
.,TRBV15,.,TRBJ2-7,TGTGCCACCAGCGGGCCAGGAACCTACGAGCAGTACTTC,CATSGPGTYEQYF
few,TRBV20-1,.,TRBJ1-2,TGCAGTGCAACAAGCTACACCTTC,CSATSYTF
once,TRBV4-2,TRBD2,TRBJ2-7,TGTGCCAGCAGAGGAATCGGGGAGGGTCGTAACGAGCAGTACTTC,CASRGIGEGRNEQYF
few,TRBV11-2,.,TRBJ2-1,TGTGCCAGCAGCCAAGGGGGGGGAAATGAGCAGTTCTTC,CASSQGGGNEQFF
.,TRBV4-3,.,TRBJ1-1,TGCGCCAGCAGCCAAGCTACCGGACTCGGGGGGAACACTGAAGCTTTCTTT,CASSQATGLGGNTEAFF
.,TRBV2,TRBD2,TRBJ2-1,TGTGCCAGCAGTTCTGTAGCGGGAGTATTGTTGGAGAGCTCCTACAATGAGCAGTTCTTC,CASSSVAGVLLESSYNEQFF